These 26 T cell receptor beta chains originate from one sample sequenced in a study of cytomegalovirus exposure and HLA in healthy donors. The PCR had 60 Vbeta and 13 Jbeta primers. Some clones are missing from TCRdb's copy, which holds only in-frame ones; the method was immunoSEQ multiplex PCR. The sample carries 150,000 or so clones, 82% recorded once. Sequenced input: PBMCs. Source of these receptors: a woman aged 45-65 years in good health and CMV-seropositive.

The rearrangement uses TRBV6-1 and TRBJ2-1; the D gene is possibly TRBD2 (7 bases). Trimming removed 7 bases at V and 8 bases at J, with 21 bases between. Germline CDR1 and CDR2: MNHNS and SASEGT. This CDR3 has 15 amino acids. The CDR3 DNA reads as TGTGCCAGCATACAAACGGGGGGCAGTTTGCATGAGCAGTTCTTC. Its translation is CASIQTGGSLHEQFF.

The rearrangement joins TRBV30 to TRBJ1-6; weak D call: TRBD1 (6 bases). Germline assignment: CDR1 GTSNPN and CDR2 SVGIG (reference sequence). CDR3 length: 15 residues. V dropped 4 bases and J dropped 7 bases, with 17 bases sitting between them. CDR3 region: CAWTPLTGSNSPLHF. The CDR3, as DNA: TGTGCCTGGACTCCCCTGACAGGAAGCAATTCACCCCTCCACTTT. Complete variable domain (other parts from reference TRBV30 and TRBJ1-6): SQTIHQWPATLVQPVGSPLSLECTVEGTSNPNLYWYRQAAGRGLQLLFYSVGIGQISSEVPQNLSASRPQDRQFILSSKKLLLSDSGFYLCAWTPLTGSNSPLHFGNGTRLTVT.

V usage is TRBV4-3 and J usage is TRBJ1-6; unclear D gene. CDR3 length equals 15 residues. Trimming shortened V by 0 bases and J by 7 bases, and 10 bases separated the two germline ends. Germline V gene lookup returns CDR1 LGHNA and CDR2 YSLEER. DNA for the CDR3: TGCGCCAGCAGCCAAGATGAGAGAGCAAATTCACCCCTCCACTTT. Its protein product is CASSQDERANSPLHF.

The rearrangement links TRBV19 to TRBJ2-1; D perhaps matches TRBD1 (6 bases). With 5 bases removed from V and 6 bases from J, the gap between germline ends came to 20 bases. CDR3 length: 16 amino acids. The germline CDR1 and CDR2 sequences are LNHDA and SQIVND (reference sequence). DNA of the CDR3: TGTGCCAGTAGTCCCCAAGCCCCACCGACAGGCAATGAGCAGTTCTTC. This sequence encodes CASSPQAPPTGNEQFF.

The J gene is TRBJ2-5, the V gene TRBV4-1; a possible D gene is TRBD2 (6 bases). CDR3 length: 15 residues. The V and J ends lost 0 bases and 7 bases respectively, with 15 bases between them. The germline CDR1 and CDR2 sequences are MGHRA and YSYEKL. This chain's CDR3 is CASSQEPGRDGTQYF. The DNA for the CDR3 is TGCGCCAGCAGCCAAGAGCCAGGGCGGGATGGGACCCAGTACTTC.

The chain recombines TRBV7-2 with TRBJ2-3; tentatively, D is TRBD2 (6 bases). Deletions cut 1 base from V and 4 bases from J, with 12 bases between. Germline lookup yields CDR1 SGHTA and CDR2 FQGNSA. The CDR3 spans 15 residues. CDR3 residues: CASSLGGGSADTQYF. The CDR3 DNA is TGTGCCAGCAGCTTAGGCGGAGGGTCGGCAGATACGCAGTATTTT. Complete variable domain (other parts from reference TRBV7-2 and TRBJ2-3): GAGVSQSPSNKVTEKGKDVELRCDPISGHTALYWYRQSLGQGLEFLIYFQGNSAPDKSGLPSDRFSAERTGGSVSTLTIQRTQQEDSAVYLCASSLGGGSADTQYFGPGTRLTVL.

The chain couples TRBV7-9 to TRBJ1-1; no clear D. The CDR3 is made up of 13 amino acids. Germline V gene lookup returns CDR1 SEHNR and CDR2 FQNEAQ (reference sequence). Trimming shortened V by 5 bases and J by 0 bases, and 7 bases separated the two germline ends. CDR3 in DNA: TGTGCCAGCAGCGCCCAGATGAACACTGAAGCTTTCTTT. It encodes CASSAQMNTEAFF.

The V call is TRBV7-9, the J call TRBJ2-7, with 8 positions matching TRBD2. CDR1 is SEHNR, CDR2 FQNEAQ, per germline (reference sequence). Trimming at V came to 9 bases and at J to 5 bases, leaving 12 bases not matched to a gene. There are 14 residues in the CDR3. CDR3 protein: CASWGSGSAHEQYF. DNA for the CDR3: TGTGCCAGTTGGGGAAGCGGGAGCGCGCACGAGCAGTACTTC.

In this sample, this clone turned up once. The chain combines TRBV19 with TRBJ2-7, with TRBD2 as a possible D gene (5 bases). V gave up 5 bases and J gave up 1 base, with 15 bases separating them. This CDR3 is 15 amino acids long. Looked up from germline, CDR1 is LNHDA and CDR2 is SQIVND (reference sequence). Written as DNA, the CDR3 is TGTGCCAGTAGTGTACAAAACGGGATTTCCTACGAGCAGTACTTC. Translating it yields CASSVQNGISYEQYF. Filled out from reference TRBV19 and TRBJ2-7, the complete variable domain reads DGGITQSPKYLFRKEGQNVTLSCEQNLNHDAMYWYRQDPGQGLRLIYYSQIVNDFQKGDIAEGYSVSREKKESFPLTVTSAQKNPTAFYLCASSVQNGISYEQYFGPGTRLTVT.

This clone was seen just once. The rearrangement joins TRBV5-1 to TRBJ2-1, with 8 bases matching TRBD1. This CDR3 is built from 17 residues. Germline CDR1 and CDR2: SGHRS and YFSETQ. Unmatched junction bases numbered 19, after V lost 4 bases and J lost 10 bases. CDR3 sequence: CASSLPGQASPAGEQFF. CDR3 nucleotides: TGCGCCAGCAGCCTACCGGGACAGGCATCCCCTGCGGGGGAGCAGTTCTTC.

This clone has just a few counts. The chain couples TRBV7-9 to TRBJ1-2; D gene unclear. Germline CDR1 SEHNR, CDR2 FQNEAQ (reference sequence). The V gene lost 1 base and the J gene lost 6 bases, with 3 bases spanning the gap. The CDR3 totals 11 residues. CDR3 loop: CASSLGDGYTF. In DNA form, the CDR3 reads TGTGCCAGCAGCTTAGGAGATGGCTACACCTTC.

The chain has TRBV19 and TRBJ1-5; D might be TRBD1 (6 bases). Germline values: CDR1 LNHDA, CDR2 SQIVND (reference sequence). This CDR3 is built from 15 residues. V lost 6 bases to trimming and J lost 2 bases, with 14 bases between them. The CDR3 here is CASRTQGIGNQPQHF. For the CDR3, the DNA is TGTGCCAGTAGAACCCAGGGGATCGGCAATCAGCCCCAGCATTTT.

DNA for the CDR3: TGTGCCAGCAGCTTAAGTTCGCGGTACAATGAGCAGTTCTTC. It translates to CASSLSSRYNEQFF. The rearrangement joins TRBV7-9 to TRBJ2-1, with unresolved D. Trimming cost V 2 bases and J 4 bases, with 9 bases left between them. From germline, CDR1 is SEHNR and CDR2 FQNEAQ (reference sequence). The CDR3 runs to 14 residues. Full variable domain (remainder filled in from reference TRBV7-9 and TRBJ2-1): DTGVSQNPRHKITKRGQNVTFRCDPISEHNRLYWYRQTLGQGPEFLTYFQNEAQLEKSRLLSDRFSAERPKGSFSTLEIQRTEQGDSAMYLCASSLSSRYNEQFFGPGTRLTVL.

V is TRBV9 and J is TRBJ2-7; TRBD2 is a possible D gene (6 bases). Trimming took off 3 bases at V and 7 bases at J, with 14 bases between the two ends. In germline, CDR1 is SGDLS, CDR2 YYNGEE. The CDR3 loop spans 13 amino acids. The CDR3 nucleotides read TGTGCCAGCAGCGCGGGACTCGGGTGGGAGCAGTACTTC. Protein product: CASSAGLGWEQYF.

The chain links TRBV29-1 to TRBJ2-2; a weak D match, TRBD2 (5 bases). The V and J ends lost 4 bases and 7 bases respectively, with 10 bases between them. CDR1 is SQVTM, CDR2 ANQGSEA, per germline. CDR3 size: 12 residues. Here the CDR3 reads CSVGVRGGELFF. The CDR3, as DNA: TGCAGCGTTGGGGTCCGGGGCGGGGAGCTGTTTTTT.

The V gene is TRBV7-9, the J gene TRBJ1-1; the D gene is possibly TRBD1 (6 bases). From germline, CDR1 is SEHNR and CDR2 FQNEAQ (reference sequence). The CDR3 consists of 12 residues. Between the trimmed V and J ends, which lost 8 bases and 7 bases, there was a span of 14 bases. The CDR3 region has the DNA TGTGCCAGCTCCAAAGGGGGGGGTGAAGCTTTCTTT. Amino acids: CASSKGGGEAFF. Combining the CDR3 with reference TRBV7-9 and TRBJ1-1 gives the whole variable domain DTGVSQNPRHKITKRGQNVTFRCDPISEHNRLYWYRQTLGQGPEFLTYFQNEAQLEKSRLLSDRFSAERPKGSFSTLEIQRTEQGDSAMYLCASSKGGGEAFFGQGTRLTVV.

The V and J genes are TRBV9 and TRBJ1-1, with D possibly being TRBD1 (6 bases). This CDR3 has 13 residues. V gave up 4 bases and J gave up 8 bases, with 15 bases separating them. Germline CDR1 reads SGDLS; CDR2 reads YYNGEE. CDR3 sequence reads: CASSPRTEAEAFF. The CDR3 DNA is TGTGCCAGCAGCCCCCGGACAGAAGCCGAAGCTTTCTTT.

The chain carries TRBV6-5 and TRBJ1-3; TRBD1 aligns across 7 bases. Germline lookup yields CDR1 MNHEY and CDR2 SVGAGI. The CDR3 sequence is 15 residues long. Trimming at V came to 0 bases and at J to 8 bases, leaving 7 bases not matched to a gene. Here the CDR3 DNA reads TGTGCCAGCAGTTACTCGAAAAGGGGGCGAGACACCATATATTTT. Its protein is CASSYSKRGRDTIYF.

The CDR3 reads CASSSGTSGTGELFF. In nucleotides, the CDR3 is TGTGCCAGCAGCTCCGGGACTAGCGGCACCGGGGAGCTGTTTTTT. J is TRBJ2-2 and V is TRBV7-8, with TRBD2 identical over 11 bases. Germline assignment: CDR1 SGHVS and CDR2 FQNEAQ. J was trimmed by 4 bases and V by 4 bases; bases with no gene match: 2. The CDR3 runs to 15 residues.

A remark on this clone: Other nucleotide sequences in the sample specify the same CDR3. The CDR3 spells CASSLGGAGGYTF. CDR3 in DNA: TGTGCCAGCAGTTTGGGTGGGGCCGGTGGCTACACCTTC. The genes are TRBV27 and TRBJ1-2; possible D gene TRBD1, 5 bases. V was cut by 3 bases and J by 7 bases, with 12 bases left in between. CDR1 MNHEY and CDR2 SMNVEV come from the germline V gene (reference sequence). The CDR3 has 13 residues.

V is TRBV18 and J is TRBJ1-4; TRBD1 agrees at 9 bases. The ends lost 3 bases at V and 1 base at J; junction bases unmatched: 9. The germline V gene has CDR1 KGHSH and CDR2 LQKENI. CDR3 length: 18 amino acids. The CDR3 region is CASSPQQGARGTNEKLFF. The CDR3 DNA follows: TGTGCCAGCTCACCGCAACAGGGGGCAAGAGGAACTAATGAAAAACTGTTTTTT.

This clone was found once. V gene TRBV30 combines with J gene TRBJ2-2; D remains unclear. V lost 0 bases and J lost 7, with 6 bases in between. Germline-derived CDR1 and CDR2 are GTSNPN and SVGIG (reference sequence). The CDR3 length is 12 residues. As DNA, the CDR3 is TGTGCCTGGAGTGTGGCAAGCGGGGAGCTGTTTTTT. Amino acid sequence: CAWSVASGELFF.

The V call is TRBV6-1, the J call TRBJ1-1; D gene unclear. Germline assignment: CDR1 MNHNS and CDR2 SASEGT. Trimming pared 2 bases from V and 5 bases from J, leaving 12 bases between. This CDR3 is built from 14 residues. In DNA form, the CDR3 reads TGTGCCAGCAGTGAACTTGAGAGGAGGACTGAAGCTTTCTTT. Translation gives CASSELERRTEAFF.

The chain couples TRBV28 to TRBJ2-1; TRBD2 agrees at 10 bases. V lost 5 bases and J lost 6; bases outside the gene matches: 7. The CDR3 is 15 residues long. Germline V gene lookup returns CDR1 MDHEN and CDR2 SYDVKM. Written as DNA, the CDR3 is TGTGCCAGCAGTACCTTCACTAGCGGGGTCAATGAGCAGTTCTTC. Translation gives CASSTFTSGVNEQFF.

J is TRBJ2-7 and V is TRBV10-2; 8 nucleotides align to TRBD1. The germline CDR1 and CDR2 sequences are WSHSY and SAAADI. Trimming cost V 2 bases and J 4 bases; bases outside gene matches: 4. The CDR3 is 14 amino acids. CDR3 protein: CASSEGRGRYEQYF. CDR3 in DNA: TGCGCCAGCAGTGAGGGCAGGGGGCGATACGAGCAGTACTTC.

This chain links TRBV30 with TRBJ2-1; D gene uncertain. The CDR3 spans 15 residues. Germline V gives CDR1 GTSNPN, CDR2 SVGIG (reference sequence). Trimming removed 0 bases from V and 8 bases from J, with 17 bases in between. The CDR3, as DNA: TGTGCCTGGAGTGTACACGGAAAAGGAGTGGATGAGCAGTTCTTC. Its protein is CAWSVHGKGVDEQFF.